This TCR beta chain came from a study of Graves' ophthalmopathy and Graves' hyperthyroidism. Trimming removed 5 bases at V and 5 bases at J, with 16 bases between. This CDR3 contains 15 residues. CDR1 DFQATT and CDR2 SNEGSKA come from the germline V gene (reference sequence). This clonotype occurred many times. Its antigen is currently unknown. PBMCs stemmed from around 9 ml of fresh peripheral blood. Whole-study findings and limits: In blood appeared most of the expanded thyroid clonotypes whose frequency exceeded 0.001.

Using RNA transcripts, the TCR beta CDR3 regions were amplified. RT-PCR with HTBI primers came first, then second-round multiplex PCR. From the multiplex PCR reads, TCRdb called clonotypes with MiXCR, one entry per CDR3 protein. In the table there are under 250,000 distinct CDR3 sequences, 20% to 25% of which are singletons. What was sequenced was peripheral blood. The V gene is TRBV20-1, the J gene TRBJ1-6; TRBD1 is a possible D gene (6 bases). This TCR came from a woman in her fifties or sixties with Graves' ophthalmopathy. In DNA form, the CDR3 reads TGCAGTGCTCCAGGGGAACTAGGTCATAATTCACCCCTCCACTTT. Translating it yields CSAPGELGHNSPLHF.